The TCR beta chain described here comes from a study of blood T cell repertoires in COVID-19. Study at large: Nucleic acid was either cDNA or gDNA, and it came from T cells, B-cell-depleted T cells, or PBMCs.

Data came from immunoSEQ multiplex PCR; TCRdb stores just in-frame clones and leaves some out. The profile shows around 240,000 clones, around 80% of them singletons. Sequencing was carried out using peripheral blood. The TCR comes from a woman over 75 with acute or convalescent COVID-19.

CDR3 protein: CASSHRTVSSNTGELFF. As DNA, the CDR3 is TGCGCCAGCAGCCACAGGACAGTTTCCTCGAACACCGGGGAGCTGTTTTTT. The rearrangement joins TRBV4-3 to TRBJ2-2; weak D call: TRBD1 (6 bases). Trimming cost V 3 bases and J 0 bases, with 14 bases left between them. Germline CDR1 and CDR2: LGHNA and YSLEER. The length of the CDR3 is 17 residues.